One sample yielded the 27 T cell receptor beta chains listed below, sequenced in a study of graft-versus-host responses after intestinal transplantation. Produced via immunoSEQ multiplex PCR; TCRdb's table is partial and in-frame only. The sample records some 95,000 clones, roughly 91% being singletons. These receptors' antigens are unknown. Material: unstimulated CD8+ T cells sorted from spleen or lymph node cells, obtained before intestinal transplant. Receptors originate from a human donor who received an intestinal transplant.

V gene TRBV2 combines with J gene TRBJ1-1, with D possibly being TRBD1 (6 bases). The CDR3 loop spans 18 amino acids. V lost 4 bases and J 8 bases, leaving 29 bases between the germline ends. Per germline, CDR1 SNHLY and CDR2 FYNNEI. For the CDR3, the DNA is TGTGCCAGCAGTGTCATCCCCTCAGAAACTCGGACAGTCTTGGAAGCTTTCTTT. Protein: CASSVIPSETRTVLEAFF.

This rearrangement joins TRBV27 to TRBJ2-7; tentatively, D is TRBD2 (7 bases). V dropped 2 bases and J dropped 3 bases, with 11 bases sitting between them. CDR1 is MNHEY and CDR2 is SMNVEV in the germline V gene (reference sequence). The CDR3 has 14 residues. DNA of the CDR3: TGTGCCAGCAGTTTAGGGGGGGCGGGCTACGAGCAGTACTTC. It yields the protein CASSLGGAGYEQYF.

The V and J genes are TRBV19 and TRBJ1-5; 7 bases align to TRBD1. Trimming removed 10 bases from V and 6 bases from J; junction bases left unmatched: 3. The CDR3 is 11 residues long. Germline V CDR1 and CDR2: LNHDA, SQIVND (reference sequence). The CDR3 sequence: CATGDSQPQHF. The CDR3 DNA reads TGTGCCACCGGGGACAGTCAGCCCCAGCATTTT.

This chain uses TRBV7-9 with TRBJ2-3; D is unclear. The length of the CDR3 is 13 residues. Trimming took off 5 bases at V and 3 bases at J, with 9 bases between the two ends. The germline CDR1 and CDR2 sequences are SEHNR and FQNEAQ (reference sequence). In nucleotides, the CDR3 is TGTGCCAGCAGCCCCGCGGATACAGATACGCAGTATTTT. Amino acids: CASSPADTDTQYF.

V usage is TRBV5-8 and J usage is TRBJ1-6; no clear D gene. The CDR3 length is 11 residues. Deletions cut 2 bases from V and 14 bases from J, with 8 bases between. CDR1 SGHTS and CDR2 YDEGEE come from the germline V gene. DNA for the CDR3: TGTGCCAGCAGCTTCGTTCAGGCCCTCCACTTT. It codes for CASSFVQALHF.

With respect to this clone: This CDR3 is also generated by other DNA sequences in the sample. V is TRBV4-1 and J is TRBJ2-7, with 7 bases lining up with TRBD1. The junction had 6 bases not matched to a gene; V was cut back by 4 bases and J by 3 bases. The CDR3 extends over 14 amino acids. Germline CDR1 reads MGHRA; CDR2 reads YSYEKL. The CDR3 sequence: CASSLRTGVYEQYF. The CDR3 DNA reads TGCGCCAGCAGCCTCCGTACAGGGGTCTACGAGCAGTACTTC.

This clone was observed a few times. The chain uses TRBV6-1 and TRBJ2-7; 7 bases map to TRBD2. After removal of 6 bases from V and 3 bases from J, the junction contained 8 bases not matched to a gene. The CDR3 spans 14 residues. Germline values: CDR1 MNHNS, CDR2 SASEGT. The DNA of the CDR3 is TGTGCCAGCAGATGGCGGGGGTCCTACTACGAGCAGTACTTC. Protein sequence: CASRWRGSYYEQYF.

V is TRBV4-3 and J is TRBJ2-1, with TRBD1 as a possible D gene (5 bases). The CDR3 consists of 14 residues. Trimming left V 0 bases short and J 6 bases short, with 9 bases between. The V gene's germline CDR1 is LGHNA and CDR2 YSLEER. The CDR3 sequence: CASSQDSGSNEQFF. CDR3 coding DNA: TGCGCCAGCAGCCAAGATTCAGGGTCCAATGAGCAGTTCTTC.

The V and J genes are TRBV4-1 and TRBJ2-1; 9 nucleotides align to TRBD2. The CDR3 has 17 amino acids. Trimming cost V 0 bases and J 1 base; bases outside gene matches: 4. Germline loops: CDR1 MGHRA, CDR2 YSYEKL. The CDR3 loop reads CASSQDEGLASYNEQFF. CDR3 DNA sequence: TGCGCCAGCAGCCAAGATGAAGGACTAGCGTCCTACAATGAGCAGTTCTTC.

V usage is TRBV7-9 and J usage is TRBJ2-1, with D tentatively TRBD1 (5 bases). The V end lost 5 bases, the J end lost 4 bases, and 12 bases lay between the germline ends. Per the germline V gene, CDR1 is SEHNR and CDR2 is FQNEAQ (reference sequence). This CDR3 is 14 amino acids long. The CDR3 DNA follows: TGTGCCAGCAGCCCCGCCCAGGGATACAATGAGCAGTTCTTC. Its protein is CASSPAQGYNEQFF.

The V call is TRBV7-2, the J call TRBJ1-3; D perhaps matches TRBD1 (6 bases). The CDR3 length is 15 residues. V gave up 1 base and J gave up 4 bases, with 11 bases separating them. Germline V gene sequence: CDR1 SGHTA, CDR2 FQGNSA. The DNA for the CDR3 is TGTGCCAGCAGCTTAGGGGGGACAATAGGAAACACCATATATTTT. Translated, it gives CASSLGGTIGNTIYF.

The genes are TRBV6-5 and TRBJ1-6, with D hard to call. The V end was cut by 6 bases, the J end by 0 bases, with 6 bases between. The CDR3 length is 14 residues. The germline V gene has CDR1 MNHEY and CDR2 SVGAGI. DNA of the CDR3: TGTGCCAGCAGGATACTCTCCTATAATTCACCCCTCCACTTT. Protein: CASRILSYNSPLHF.

The J gene is TRBJ1-2, the V gene TRBV28, with TRBD1 matching over 8 bases. This CDR3 contains 15 residues. After removal of 1 base from V and 8 bases from J, the junction contained 9 bases not matched to a gene. Germline V gene data show CDR1 as MDHEN and CDR2 as SYDVKM. In DNA, the CDR3 is TGTGCCAGCAGTTTATTCCTTCAGGGGGCGCAAGGCTACACCTTC. It codes for CASSLFLQGAQGYTF.

The chain uses TRBV6-5 and TRBJ1-3; D is unresolved. V gave up 0 bases and J gave up 0 bases, with 9 bases separating them. This CDR3 is 16 amino acids long. The germline V gene has CDR1 MNHEY and CDR2 SVGAGI. The CDR3 sequence: CASSYSIYGSGNTIYF. CDR3 DNA: TGTGCCAGCAGTTACTCCATCTACGGCTCTGGAAACACCATATATTTT.

This clone is a singleton in its sample. The rearrangement joins TRBV4-2 to TRBJ2-2; tentatively, D is TRBD1 (7 bases). CDR1 is LGHNA and CDR2 is YNFKEQ in the germline V gene. The V end lost 7 bases, the J end lost 9 bases, and 18 bases lay between the germline ends. The CDR3 has 14 residues. CDR3 sequence reads: CASNPGGSDRELFF. The DNA for the CDR3 is TGTGCCAGCAACCCAGGGGGGAGTGACCGGGAGCTGTTTTTT.

The chain uses TRBV4-3 and TRBJ1-3, with 10 bases fitting TRBD1. V shed 0 bases, J shed 4 bases, and the junction held 6 bases outside the gene matches. This CDR3 spans 17 amino acids. From germline, CDR1 is LGHNA and CDR2 YSLEER. The CDR3 bases are TGCGCCAGCAGCCAAGATCGCGGGACAGGGGCAGGAAACACCATATATTTT. It is translated as CASSQDRGTGAGNTIYF.

This clone has a single count. The same CDR3 can be traced to other DNA sequences in this sample. The chain has TRBV10-3 and TRBJ2-2; 9 nucleotides agree with TRBD1. There are 15 residues in the CDR3. Per the germline V gene, CDR1 is ENHRY and CDR2 is SYGVKD. Trimming cost V 10 bases and J 7 bases; bases outside gene matches: 13. Written as DNA, the CDR3 is TGTGCCACACACAATGACAGGGGGATCGGCGGGGAGCTGTTTTTT. The encoded protein is CATHNDRGIGGELFF.

The V gene is TRBV4-1, the J gene TRBJ1-3; D call uncertain. Trimming stripped 4 bases from V and 3 bases from J, with 10 bases between. Germline CDR1 and CDR2: MGHRA and YSYEKL. The CDR3 is 14 amino acids. The CDR3 DNA follows: TGCGCCAGCAGCCCGGGGTATGGTGGAAACACCATATATTTT. Its protein product is CASSPGYGGNTIYF.

This clone was counted a single time. The chain recombines TRBV28 with TRBJ2-3, with 9 bases lining up with TRBD2. The CDR3 length is 17 residues. Germline V gives CDR1 MDHEN, CDR2 SYDVKM. V gave up 10 bases and J gave up 2 bases; unmatched junction bases: 16. CDR3 amino acids: CATLIATSGFPTDTQYF. Written as DNA, the CDR3 is TGTGCCACCCTGATCGCGACTAGCGGATTTCCCACAGATACGCAGTATTTT. The complete variable domain, with remaining parts taken from reference TRBV28 and TRBJ2-3, reads DVKVTQSSRYLVKRTGEKVFLECVQDMDHENMFWYRQDPGLGLRLIYFSYDVKMKEKGDIPEGYSVSREKKERFSLILESASTNQTSMYLCATLIATSGFPTDTQYFGPGTRLTVL.

The gene calls are TRBV19 and TRBJ1-2, with 8 positions matching TRBD1. CDR3 size: 22 residues. J gave up 8 bases and V 9 bases, and 38 bases lay outside the gene matches. Germline V CDR1 and CDR2: LNHDA, SQIVND (reference sequence). The CDR3 reads CASIDTLPKTDREIFQEEGYTF. CDR3 nucleotides: TGTGCCAGCATAGATACCCTTCCCAAGACGGACAGGGAGATCTTCCAAGAGGAGGGCTACACCTTC.

The chain links TRBV28 to TRBJ2-7; 7 nucleotides line up with TRBD1. The trim removed 3 bases at V and 3 bases at J, leaving 14 bases unmatched. The germline gives CDR1 MDHEN, CDR2 SYDVKM. CDR3 length: 17 amino acids. This CDR3 reads CASSFPLSGTELYEQYF. CDR3 sequence (DNA): TGTGCCAGCAGTTTTCCCCTATCCGGGACAGAACTCTACGAGCAGTACTTC.

The chain couples TRBV7-7 to TRBJ2-5, with 7 bases aligning to TRBD2. CDR3 length: 15 amino acids. V gave up 0 bases and J gave up 0 bases; unmatched junction bases: 1. The V gene's germline CDR1 is SSHAT and CDR2 FNYEAQ (reference sequence). DNA for the CDR3: TGTGCCAGCAGCTTAGCCCTAGCGGACCAAGAGACCCAGTACTTC. This codes for CASSLALADQETQYF.

This clone has a handful of counts. The V gene is TRBV4-1, the J gene TRBJ1-4; D ambiguous. The CDR3 length is 14 residues. Germline V lookup: CDR1 MGHRA, CDR2 YSYEKL. Trimming took off 8 bases at V and 6 bases at J, with 16 bases between the two ends. The CDR3 DNA reads TGCGCCAGCGCTAGGGAGGGCGGGGATGAAAAACTGTTTTTT. This gives the protein CASAREGGDEKLFF.

This clone was seen once. The chain joins TRBV9 to TRBJ2-1; 9 bases match TRBD2. Germline lookup yields CDR1 SGDLS and CDR2 YYNGEE. The CDR3 runs to 15 residues. V dropped 0 bases and J dropped 6; count of bases not matched to a gene: 4. In nucleotides, the CDR3 is TGTGCCAGCAGCGTAGTGGCGGGAGGGGGCAATGAGCAGTTCTTC. Protein product: CASSVVAGGGNEQFF. Full variable domain (missing parts from reference TRBV9 and TRBJ2-1): DSGVTQTPKHLITATGQRVTLRCSPRSGDLSVYWYQQSLDQGLQFLIQYYNGEERAKGNILERFSAQQFPDLHSELNLSSLELGDSALYFCASSVVAGGGNEQFFGPGTRLTVL.

This chain uses TRBV29-1 with TRBJ2-1; the D gene is possibly TRBD2 (5 bases). Germline lookup yields CDR1 SQVTM and CDR2 ANQGSEA. CDR3 length: 15 residues. The V end was cut by 1 base, the J end by 6 bases, with 16 bases between. The CDR3 loop is CSVEAGSLRFNEQFF. CDR3 bases: TGCAGCGTTGAAGCGGGGAGCCTACGTTTCAATGAGCAGTTCTTC.

The chain combines TRBV19 with TRBJ2-4; D possibly corresponds to TRBD1 (5 bases). With 3 bases removed from V and 9 bases from J, the gap between germline ends came to 15 bases. Germline V lookup: CDR1 LNHDA, CDR2 SQIVND (reference sequence). This CDR3 is built from 14 residues. This CDR3 is CASSIRPGYTIQYF. The DNA for the CDR3 is TGTGCCAGTAGTATTCGGCCAGGGTACACCATTCAGTACTTC. Using reference TRBV19 and TRBJ2-4 for the parts outside the CDR3, the full variable domain is DGGITQSPKYLFRKEGQNVTLSCEQNLNHDAMYWYRQDPGQGLRLIYYSQIVNDFQKGDIAEGYSVSREKKESFPLTVTSAQKNPTAFYLCASSIRPGYTIQYFGAGTRLSVL.

The rearrangement links TRBV7-8 to TRBJ2-7; 11 bases align to TRBD1. Trimming took 6 bases from V and 3 from J; bases not matched to a gene: 4. Per the germline V gene, CDR1 is SGHVS and CDR2 is FQNEAQ. The CDR3 spans 14 residues. CDR3 in amino acids: CASRDGTGGYEQYF. CDR3 in DNA: TGTGCCAGCAGGGACGGGACAGGGGGCTACGAGCAGTACTTC.